This record covers a single T cell receptor beta chain. Its antigen target is currently unknown. Qualities for individual bases were not recorded, and no much larger clone is one base off. The CDR3 sequence holds 14 residues, the cysteine and phenylalanine included. Only the CDR3 portion is preserved as DNA: 42 bases, with reading frame beginning at the first base. CDR1 is given as SNHLY and CDR2 as FYNNEI, both from the germline V gene. Unmatched junction bases come to 2, with V trimmed by 4 bases and J by 3 bases. The data derive from a study of CD8+ T cells in alopecia areata (dated by TCRdb to the late 2010s). About the investigation overall: Treated patients were enrolled in an open-label pilot trial of oral tofacitinib, 5 to 10 mg twice daily, for moderate-to-severe alopecia areata. TCRbeta CDR3 regions were amplified by immunoSEQ multiplex PCR using 35 Vbeta forward and 13 Jbeta reverse primers. Clonality in the scalp was compared among normal scalp (n=4), patchy alopecia areata scalp (n=8), and alopecia totalis/universalis scalp (n=8). RNA came from the PAXgene miRNA kit for fixed scalp, the miRNeasy kit for PBMCs, and the RNeasy kit for mouse skin. Biopsies were taken from tofacitinib-treated patients at baseline and again at 4 and 24 weeks into treatment, and several of those patients also had a later scalp biopsy. The study used high-throughput TCRbeta sequencing to examine T cell clonal expansion in alopecia areata, in both the C3H/HeJ mouse model and human patients. On the human side, TCRbeta sequencing was run on scalp tissue and on sorted CD4+ and CD8+ peripheral blood T cells from healthy controls and from alopecia areata patients with either patchy or totalis/universalis disease. Patients received tofacitinib for 6 to 18 months and were then followed off drug for 6 months to check for delayed response and recurrence. The paper's findings and limits, for the study overall: Higher clonality and more expanded CD8+ clones were observed in lesional scalp than in normal scalp, particularly in alopecia totalis/universalis, a finding suggestive of antigenic drive. Compared with mice, TCR sequences shared between patients were less clear, possibly partly because of HLA diversity across the patient population. Unlike mouse skin, where gammadelta T cells dominate, normal human skin contains resident alphabeta T cells that get sequenced too, which complicates analysis of the scalp TCR repertoire.

In the paper's terms, the time point label means: baseline before oral tofacitinib. Lesional scalp punch biopsies and peripheral blood were collected from alopecia areata patients. PBMCs were separated by density centrifugation and stained for CD3, CD4 and CD8, after which CD4+ and CD8+ T cells were sorted on a FACSAria. Libraries came from the immunoSEQ multiplex PCR assay. RNA was extracted from all samples and reverse transcribed into cDNA, which served as template for TCR sequencing. First-strand cDNA was synthesized using SuperScript III with a 2:1 mix of oligo-dT and random hexamers. A synthetic immune receptor repertoire was used to measure amplification bias, and any remaining bias was corrected computationally. Per the authors' processing: Raw reads were preprocessed to remove errors, and CDR3 was defined according to IMGT conventions as the region from the conserved cysteine to phenylalanine. Clonality was computed as 1 minus the Shannon entropy, with the entropy normalized by log2 of the number of productive unique TCRs. Whether each scalp clone was CD4 or CD8 was inferred by checking scalp TCRbeta sequences against the CD4 and CD8 repertoires from sorted blood. The table was pulled from immuneACCESS by TCRdb, which kept in-frame rearrangements only. Such tables lose some clones; where checked, under half of the loss comes from unresolved V genes, and the rest has no known cause. For V, J and clone size, that table is used; D and trimming come from the DNA. The sample includes some 210,000 clones, with about 60% observed a single time. The ten biggest clones cover 0.4% to 0.55% of the sample.

The receptor was isolated from a human donor with alopecia areata. Here the sequenced sample was CD4+ T cells sorted from blood, taken at week 0. This chain joins TRBV2 to TRBJ2-3; 9 junctional bases match TRBD1. The sequence in DNA is TGTGCCAGCAGTGTGACAGGGGGTACAGATACGCAGTATTTT. Translated, this is CASSVTGGTDTQYF.